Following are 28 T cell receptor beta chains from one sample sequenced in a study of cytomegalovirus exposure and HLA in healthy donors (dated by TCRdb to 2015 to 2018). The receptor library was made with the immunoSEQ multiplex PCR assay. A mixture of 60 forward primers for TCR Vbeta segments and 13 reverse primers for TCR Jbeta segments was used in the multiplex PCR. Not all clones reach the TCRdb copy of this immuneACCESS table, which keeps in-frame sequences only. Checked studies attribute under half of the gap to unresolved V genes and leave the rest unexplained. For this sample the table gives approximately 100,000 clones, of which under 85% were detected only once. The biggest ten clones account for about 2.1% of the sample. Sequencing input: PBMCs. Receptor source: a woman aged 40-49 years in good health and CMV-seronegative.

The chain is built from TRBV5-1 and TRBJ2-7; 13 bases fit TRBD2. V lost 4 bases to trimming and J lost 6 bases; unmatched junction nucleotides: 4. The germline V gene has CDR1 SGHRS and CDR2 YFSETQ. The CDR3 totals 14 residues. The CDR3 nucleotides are TGCGCCAGCAGCGGGACTAGCGGGATTAGCGAGCAGTACTTC. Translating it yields CASSGTSGISEQYF.

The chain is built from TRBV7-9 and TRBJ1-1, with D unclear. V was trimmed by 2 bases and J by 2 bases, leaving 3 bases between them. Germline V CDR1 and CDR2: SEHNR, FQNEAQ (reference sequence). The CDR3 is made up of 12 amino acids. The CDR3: CASSLTNTEAFF. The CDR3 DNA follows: TGTGCCAGCAGCTTAACTAACACTGAAGCTTTCTTT.

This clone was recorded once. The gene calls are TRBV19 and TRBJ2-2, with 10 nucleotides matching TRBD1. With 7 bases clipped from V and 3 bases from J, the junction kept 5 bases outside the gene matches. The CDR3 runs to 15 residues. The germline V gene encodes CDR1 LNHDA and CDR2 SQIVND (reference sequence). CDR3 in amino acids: CASNPGTGDTGELFF. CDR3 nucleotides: TGTGCCAGTAACCCCGGGACAGGGGACACCGGGGAGCTGTTTTTT.

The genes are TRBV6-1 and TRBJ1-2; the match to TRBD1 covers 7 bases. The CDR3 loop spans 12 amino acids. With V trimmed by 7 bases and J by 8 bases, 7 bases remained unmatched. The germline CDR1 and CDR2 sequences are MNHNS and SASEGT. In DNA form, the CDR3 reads TGTGCCAGCACTACGACAGGGAGAGGCTACACCTTC. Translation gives CASTTTGRGYTF.

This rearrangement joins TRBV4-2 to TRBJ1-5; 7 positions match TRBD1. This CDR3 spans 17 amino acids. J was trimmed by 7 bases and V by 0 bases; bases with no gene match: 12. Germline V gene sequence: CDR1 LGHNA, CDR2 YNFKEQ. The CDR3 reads CASSQDGSAGGWQPQHF. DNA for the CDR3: TGTGCCAGCAGCCAAGATGGGAGCGCAGGGGGGTGGCAGCCCCAGCATTTT.

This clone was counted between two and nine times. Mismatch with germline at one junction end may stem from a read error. This CDR3 is CSSSNTGAESEKLFF. Written as DNA, the CDR3 is TGTTCCAGCAGCAACACAGGGGCCGAGAGCGAAAAACTGTTTTTT. The chain joins TRBV7-9 to TRBJ1-4; 7 bases line up with TRBD1. Germline CDR1 SEHNR, CDR2 FQNEAQ (reference sequence). The CDR3 covers 15 residues.

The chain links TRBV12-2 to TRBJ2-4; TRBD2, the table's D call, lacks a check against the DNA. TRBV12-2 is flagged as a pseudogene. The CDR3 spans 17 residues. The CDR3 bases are TGTGCAAGTCGCTTAGAGCGGGAGGGCCGATCCAAAAACATTCAGTACTTC. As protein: CASRLEREGRSKNIQYF.

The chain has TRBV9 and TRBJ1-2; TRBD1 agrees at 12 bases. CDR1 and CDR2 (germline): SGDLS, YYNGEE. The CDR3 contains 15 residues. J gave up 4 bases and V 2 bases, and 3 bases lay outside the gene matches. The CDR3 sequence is CASSVGQGAAYGYTF. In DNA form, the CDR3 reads TGTGCCAGCAGCGTGGGACAGGGGGCGGCCTATGGCTACACCTTC. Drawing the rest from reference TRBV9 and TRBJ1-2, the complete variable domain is DSGVTQTPKHLITATGQRVTLRCSPRSGDLSVYWYQQSLDQGLQFLIQYYNGEERAKGNILERFSAQQFPDLHSELNLSSLELGDSALYFCASSVGQGAAYGYTFGSGTRLTVV.

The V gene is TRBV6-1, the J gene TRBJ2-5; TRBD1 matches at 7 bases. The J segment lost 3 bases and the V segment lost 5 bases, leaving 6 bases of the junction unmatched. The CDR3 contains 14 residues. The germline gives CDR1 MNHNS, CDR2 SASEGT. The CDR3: CASSNPDRKETQYF. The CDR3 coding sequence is TGTGCCAGCAGTAACCCGGACAGGAAAGAGACCCAGTACTTC.

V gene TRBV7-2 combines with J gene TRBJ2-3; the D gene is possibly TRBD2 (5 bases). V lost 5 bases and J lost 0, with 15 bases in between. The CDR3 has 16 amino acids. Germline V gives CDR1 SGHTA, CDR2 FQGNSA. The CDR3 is CASSLTSRTSTDTQYF. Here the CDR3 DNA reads TGTGCCAGCAGCCTGACCTCCAGGACTAGCACAGATACGCAGTATTTT.

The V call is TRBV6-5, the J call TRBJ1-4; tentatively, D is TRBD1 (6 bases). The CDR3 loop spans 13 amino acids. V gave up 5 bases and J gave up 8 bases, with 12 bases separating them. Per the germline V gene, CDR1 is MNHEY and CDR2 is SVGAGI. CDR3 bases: TGTGCCAGCAGTGGACAGTTTGAGGAAAAACTGTTTTTT. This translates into CASSGQFEEKLFF.

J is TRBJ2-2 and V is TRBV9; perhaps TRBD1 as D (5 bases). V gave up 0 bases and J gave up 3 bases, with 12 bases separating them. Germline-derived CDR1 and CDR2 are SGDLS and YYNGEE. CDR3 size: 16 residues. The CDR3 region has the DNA TGTGCCAGCAGCGTAGGTGCAGGGATATACACCGGGGAGCTGTTTTTT. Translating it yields CASSVGAGIYTGELFF.

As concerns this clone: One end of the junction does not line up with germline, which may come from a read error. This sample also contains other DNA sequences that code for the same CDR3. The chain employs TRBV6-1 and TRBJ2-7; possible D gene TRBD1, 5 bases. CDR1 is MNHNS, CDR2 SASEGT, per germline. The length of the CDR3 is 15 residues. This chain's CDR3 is CASSEALGPIYKQYF. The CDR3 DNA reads TGTGCCAGCAGTGAAGCGCTGGGGCCTATCTACAAGCAGTACTTC.

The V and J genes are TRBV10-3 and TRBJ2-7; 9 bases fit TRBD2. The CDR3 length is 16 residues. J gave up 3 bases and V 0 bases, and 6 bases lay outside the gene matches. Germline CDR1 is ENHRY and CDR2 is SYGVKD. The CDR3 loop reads CAISESLAGDGYEQYF. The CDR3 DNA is TGTGCCATCAGTGAGTCCTTAGCGGGAGATGGCTACGAGCAGTACTTC.

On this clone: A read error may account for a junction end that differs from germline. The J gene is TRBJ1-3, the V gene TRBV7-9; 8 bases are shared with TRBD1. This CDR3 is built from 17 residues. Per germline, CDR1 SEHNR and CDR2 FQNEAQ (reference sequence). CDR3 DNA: TGTTCCAGCAGCTTTCAGGGGGCCTATCGCTCTGGAAACACCATATATTTT. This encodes CSSSFQGAYRSGNTIYF.

The CDR3 protein is CASTEQGAFGTDTQYF. DNA of the CDR3: TGTGCCAGCACAGAACAGGGGGCGTTTGGCACAGATACGCAGTATTTT. J is TRBJ2-3 and V is TRBV11-2, with 9 bases matching TRBD1. The CDR3 runs 16 residues. The V gene's germline CDR1 is SGHAT and CDR2 FQNNGV. Unmatched junction bases numbered 9, after V lost 7 bases and J lost 1 base.

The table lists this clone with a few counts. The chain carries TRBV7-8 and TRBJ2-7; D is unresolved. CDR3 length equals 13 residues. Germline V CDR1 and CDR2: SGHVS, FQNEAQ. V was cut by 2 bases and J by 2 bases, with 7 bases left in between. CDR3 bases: TGTGCCAGCAGCTTACAGTCAACCTACGAGCAGTACTTC. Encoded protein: CASSLQSTYEQYF.

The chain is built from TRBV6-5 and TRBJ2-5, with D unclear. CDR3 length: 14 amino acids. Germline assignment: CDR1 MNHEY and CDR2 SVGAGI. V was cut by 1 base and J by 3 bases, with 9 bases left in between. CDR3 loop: CASSYWAGKETQYF. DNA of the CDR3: TGTGCCAGCAGTTACTGGGCAGGTAAAGAGACCCAGTACTTC.

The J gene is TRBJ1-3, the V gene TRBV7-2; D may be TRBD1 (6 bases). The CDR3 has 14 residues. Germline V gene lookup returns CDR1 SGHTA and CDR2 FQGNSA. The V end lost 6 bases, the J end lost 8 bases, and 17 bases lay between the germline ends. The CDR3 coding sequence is TGTGCCAGCAGGTCGCAGACAGGCGTAGACACCATATATTTT. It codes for CASRSQTGVDTIYF.

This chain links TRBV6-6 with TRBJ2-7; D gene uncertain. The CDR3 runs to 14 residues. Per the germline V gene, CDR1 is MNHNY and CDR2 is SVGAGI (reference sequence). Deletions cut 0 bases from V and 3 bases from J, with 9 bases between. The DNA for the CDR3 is TGTGCCAGCAGTTACTCCGACAAATTCTACGAGCAGTACTTC. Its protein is CASSYSDKFYEQYF.

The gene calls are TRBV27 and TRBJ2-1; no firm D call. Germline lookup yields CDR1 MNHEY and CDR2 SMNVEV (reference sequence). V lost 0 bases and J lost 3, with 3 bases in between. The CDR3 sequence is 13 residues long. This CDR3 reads CASSLSYYNEQFF. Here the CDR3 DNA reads TGTGCCAGCAGTTTATCTTACTACAATGAGCAGTTCTTC.

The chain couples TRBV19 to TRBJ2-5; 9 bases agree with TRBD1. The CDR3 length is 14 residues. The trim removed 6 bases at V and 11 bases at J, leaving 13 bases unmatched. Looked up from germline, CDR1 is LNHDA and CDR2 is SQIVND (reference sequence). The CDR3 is CASSRTGDPWEQYF. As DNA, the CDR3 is TGTGCCAGTAGCCGGACAGGGGACCCCTGGGAGCAGTACTTC.

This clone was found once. CDR3 sequence (DNA): TGTGCCAGCAGCTTACCGCGGCTTATTTCCTCGGACACTGAAGCTTTCTTT. Translation gives CASSLPRLISSDTEAFF. The chain links TRBV7-9 to TRBJ1-1, with no clear D. Trimming shortened V by 2 bases and J by 3 bases, and 19 bases separated the two germline ends. Germline CDR1 is SEHNR and CDR2 is FQNEAQ (reference sequence). The CDR3 consists of 17 residues. Based on the CDR3 plus reference TRBV7-9 and TRBJ1-1, the full variable domain is DTGVSQNPRHKITKRGQNVTFRCDPISEHNRLYWYRQTLGQGPEFLTYFQNEAQLEKSRLLSDRFSAERPKGSFSTLEIQRTEQGDSAMYLCASSLPRLISSDTEAFFGQGTRLTVV.

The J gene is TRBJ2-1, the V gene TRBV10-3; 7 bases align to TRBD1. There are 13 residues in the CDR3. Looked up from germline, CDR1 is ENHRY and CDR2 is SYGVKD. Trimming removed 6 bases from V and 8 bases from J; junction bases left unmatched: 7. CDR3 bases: TGTGCCATCAGCCTACAGGGGTACGATGAGCAGTTCTTC. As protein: CAISLQGYDEQFF.

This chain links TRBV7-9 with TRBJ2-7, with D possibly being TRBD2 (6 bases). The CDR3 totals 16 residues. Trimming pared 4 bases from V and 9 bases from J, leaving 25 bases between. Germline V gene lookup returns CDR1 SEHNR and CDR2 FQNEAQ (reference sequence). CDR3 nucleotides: TGTGCCAGCAGCTCCCTCGGTAGCGGAGCCCCCATTGGGCAGTACTTC. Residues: CASSSLGSGAPIGQYF.

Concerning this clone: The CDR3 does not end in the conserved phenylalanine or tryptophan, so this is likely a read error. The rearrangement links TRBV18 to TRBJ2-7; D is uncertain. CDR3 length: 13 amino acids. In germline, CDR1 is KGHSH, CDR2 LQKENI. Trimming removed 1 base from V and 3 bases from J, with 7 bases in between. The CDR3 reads CASSPQAGYEQYL. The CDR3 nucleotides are TGTGCCAGCTCACCACAAGCAGGCTACGAGCAGTACCTC.

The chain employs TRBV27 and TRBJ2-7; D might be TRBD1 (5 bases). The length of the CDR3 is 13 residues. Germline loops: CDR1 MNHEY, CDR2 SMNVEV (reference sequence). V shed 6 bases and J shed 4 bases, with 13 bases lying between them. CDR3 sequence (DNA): TGTGCCAGCAGCCTGACAGCCTCTTACGAGCAGTACTTC. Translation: CASSLTASYEQYF.

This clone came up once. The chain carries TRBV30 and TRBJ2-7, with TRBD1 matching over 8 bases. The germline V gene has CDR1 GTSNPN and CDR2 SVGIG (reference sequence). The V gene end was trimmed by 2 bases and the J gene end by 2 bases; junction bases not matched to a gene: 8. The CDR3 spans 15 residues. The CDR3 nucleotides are TGTGCCTGGAGTATACCGGGACAGGTGGCCTACGAGCAGTACTTC. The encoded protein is CAWSIPGQVAYEQYF.